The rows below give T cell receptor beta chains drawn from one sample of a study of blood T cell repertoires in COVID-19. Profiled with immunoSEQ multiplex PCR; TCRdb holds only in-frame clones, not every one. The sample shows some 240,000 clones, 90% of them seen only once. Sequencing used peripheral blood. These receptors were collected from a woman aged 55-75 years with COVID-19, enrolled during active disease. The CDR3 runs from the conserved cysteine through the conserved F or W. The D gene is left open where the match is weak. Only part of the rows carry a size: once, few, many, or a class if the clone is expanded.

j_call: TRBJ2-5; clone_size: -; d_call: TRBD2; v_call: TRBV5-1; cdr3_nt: TGCGCCAGCAGCACCGGGACTATTCGCGGAGAGACCCAGTACTTC; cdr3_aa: CASSTGTIRGETQYF
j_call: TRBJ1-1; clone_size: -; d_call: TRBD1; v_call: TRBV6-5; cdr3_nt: TGTGCCAGCACCCAGACAGGGGTTGAAGCTTTCTTT; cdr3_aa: CASTQTGVEAFF
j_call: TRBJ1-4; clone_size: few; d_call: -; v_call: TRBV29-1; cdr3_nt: TGCAGCGTTGACGAAGGGGTAACTAATGAAAAACTGTTTTTT; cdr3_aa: CSVDEGVTNEKLFF
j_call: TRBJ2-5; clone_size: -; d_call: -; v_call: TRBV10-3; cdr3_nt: TGTGCCATCAGGGGGACACCCCAAGAGACCCAGTACTTC; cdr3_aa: CAIRGTPQETQYF
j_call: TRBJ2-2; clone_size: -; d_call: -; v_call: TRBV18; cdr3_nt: TGTGCCAGCTCACCGGACACCGACACCGGGGAGCTGTTTTTT; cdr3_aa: CASSPDTDTGELFF
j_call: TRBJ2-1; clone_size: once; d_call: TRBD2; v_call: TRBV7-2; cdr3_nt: TGTGCCAGCAGCCCCGCTAGCGGGCGGGTTTACAATGAGCAGTTCTTC; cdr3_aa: CASSPASGRVYNEQFF
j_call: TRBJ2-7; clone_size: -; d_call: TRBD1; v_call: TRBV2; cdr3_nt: TGTGCCAGCAACCGACAGGGCAACTACGAGCAGTACTTC; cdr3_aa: CASNRQGNYEQYF
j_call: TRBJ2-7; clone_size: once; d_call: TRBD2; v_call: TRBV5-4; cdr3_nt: TGTGCCAGCAGCCAAGAACCGGGACTAGCGTACGAGCAGTACTTC; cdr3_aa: CASSQEPGLAYEQYF
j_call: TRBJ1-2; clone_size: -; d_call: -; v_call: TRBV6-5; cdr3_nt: TGTGCCAGCAGTTACCTTGGGGGGAGCACATATGGCTACACCTTC; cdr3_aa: CASSYLGGSTYGYTF
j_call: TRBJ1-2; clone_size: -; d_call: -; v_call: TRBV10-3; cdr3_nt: TGTGCCATCTCAGCGGGGAGACAGCGCAGGGATGGCTACACCTTC; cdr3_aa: CAISAGRQRRDGYTF
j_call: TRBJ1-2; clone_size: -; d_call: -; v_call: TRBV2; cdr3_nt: TGTGCCAGCAGTGGAGACAGCCCTAACTATGGCTACACCTTC; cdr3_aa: CASSGDSPNYGYTF
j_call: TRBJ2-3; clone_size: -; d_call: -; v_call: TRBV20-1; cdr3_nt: TGCAGTGCTAGTTCGGTAATGGCGGCAGATACGCAGTATTTT; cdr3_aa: CSASSVMAADTQYF
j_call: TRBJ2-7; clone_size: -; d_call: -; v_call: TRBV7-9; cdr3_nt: TGTGCCAGCAGCCAGAGGGGGGGCGAGCAGTACTTC; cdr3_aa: CASSQRGGEQYF
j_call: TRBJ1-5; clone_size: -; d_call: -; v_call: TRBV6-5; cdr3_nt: TGTGCCAGTGACATTGATAGCAATCAGCCCCAGCATTTT; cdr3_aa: CASDIDSNQPQHF
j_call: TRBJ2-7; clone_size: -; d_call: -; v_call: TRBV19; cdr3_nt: TGTGCCAGTAGTATAGGACGGGGCTACGAGCAGTACTTC; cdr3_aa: CASSIGRGYEQYF
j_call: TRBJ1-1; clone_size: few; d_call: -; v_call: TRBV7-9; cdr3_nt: TGTGCCAGCAGCTTATCTTGGGCAGTTGAAGCTTTCTTT; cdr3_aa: CASSLSWAVEAFF
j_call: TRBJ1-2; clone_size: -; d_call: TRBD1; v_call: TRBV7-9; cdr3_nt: TGTGCCAGCAGCTTAGCGGGGGACAGCTATGGCTACACCTTC; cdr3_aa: CASSLAGDSYGYTF
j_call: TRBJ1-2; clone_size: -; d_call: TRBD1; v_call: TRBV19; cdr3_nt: TGTGCCAGTAGGGCGACAGGGACCTCGAACTATGGCTACACCTTC; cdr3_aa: CASRATGTSNYGYTF